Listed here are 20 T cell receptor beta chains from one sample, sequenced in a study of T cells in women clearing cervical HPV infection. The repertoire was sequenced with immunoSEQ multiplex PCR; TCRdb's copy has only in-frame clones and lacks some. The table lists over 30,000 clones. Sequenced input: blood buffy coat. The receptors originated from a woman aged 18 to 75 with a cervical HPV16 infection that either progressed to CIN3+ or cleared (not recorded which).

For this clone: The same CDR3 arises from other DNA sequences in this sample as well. Incomplete CDR3 DNA: TGTGCCAGCAGTGAAGCCGGGACAGGTTTCCCCTATGGC. This translates into CASSEAGTGFPYG. The complete CDR3 protein is CASSEAGTGFPYGYTF. The chain is built from TRBV6-1 and TRBJ1-2, with 8 bases matching TRBD1. The read comes to an end 3 residues before the CDR3 does, leaving the germline J gene to fill in the end. Trimming removed 0 bases from V and 4 bases from J; junction bases left unmatched: 7. The germline gives CDR1 MNHNS, CDR2 SASEGT. CDR3 length: 16 amino acids.

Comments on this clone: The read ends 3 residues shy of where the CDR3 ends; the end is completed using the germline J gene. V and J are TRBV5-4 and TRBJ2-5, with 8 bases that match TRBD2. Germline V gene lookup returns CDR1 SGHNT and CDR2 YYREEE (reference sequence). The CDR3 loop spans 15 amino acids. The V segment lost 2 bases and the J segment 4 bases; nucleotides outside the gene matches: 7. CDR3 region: CASSLKTSGGETQYF. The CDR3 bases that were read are TGTGCCAGCAGCTTAAAAACAAGCGGGGGAGAGACC.

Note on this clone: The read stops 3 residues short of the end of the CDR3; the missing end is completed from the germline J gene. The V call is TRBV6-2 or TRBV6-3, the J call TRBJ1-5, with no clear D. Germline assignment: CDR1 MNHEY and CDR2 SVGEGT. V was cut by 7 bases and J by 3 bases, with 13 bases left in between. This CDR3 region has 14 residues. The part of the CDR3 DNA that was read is TGTGCCAGCAAACGTAGGGTCGTCAATCAGCCC. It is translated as CASKRRVVNQP. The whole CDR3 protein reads CASKRRVVNQPQHF.

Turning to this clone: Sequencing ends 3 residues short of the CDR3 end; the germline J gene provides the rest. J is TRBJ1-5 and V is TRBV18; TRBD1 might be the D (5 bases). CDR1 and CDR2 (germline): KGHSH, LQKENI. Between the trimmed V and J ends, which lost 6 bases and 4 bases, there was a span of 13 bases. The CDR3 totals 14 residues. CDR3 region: CASSPGHVNQPQHF. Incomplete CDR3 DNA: TGTGCCAGCTCTCCCGGACATGTTAATCAGCCC.

CDR3: CASSLGAGTHYDYTF. Partial CDR3 DNA: TGTGCCAGCAGCTTAGGAGCGGGGACACACTACGAC. V gene TRBV7-6 combines with J gene TRBJ1-2; tentative D call: TRBD1 (6 bases). The CDR3 end falls 3 residues outside the read, so it is completed with the germline J gene. The CDR3 runs 15 residues. Germline V lookup: CDR1 SGHVS, CDR2 FNYEAQ.

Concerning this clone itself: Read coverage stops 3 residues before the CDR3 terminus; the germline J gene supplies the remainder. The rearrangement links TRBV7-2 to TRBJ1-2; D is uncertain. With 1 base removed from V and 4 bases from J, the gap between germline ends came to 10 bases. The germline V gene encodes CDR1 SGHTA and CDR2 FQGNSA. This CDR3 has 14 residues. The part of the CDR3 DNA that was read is TGTGCCAGCAGCTTAGACCTCATAGCCTATGGC. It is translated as CASSLDLIAYG. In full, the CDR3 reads CASSLDLIAYGYTF.

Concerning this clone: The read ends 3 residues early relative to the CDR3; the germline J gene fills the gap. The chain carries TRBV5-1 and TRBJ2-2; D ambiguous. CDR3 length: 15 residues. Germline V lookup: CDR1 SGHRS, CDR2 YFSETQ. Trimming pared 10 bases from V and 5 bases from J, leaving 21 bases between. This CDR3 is CASSSAPSGTGELFF. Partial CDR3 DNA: TGCGCCTCCAGCTCGGCACCTTCAGGTACCGGGGAG.

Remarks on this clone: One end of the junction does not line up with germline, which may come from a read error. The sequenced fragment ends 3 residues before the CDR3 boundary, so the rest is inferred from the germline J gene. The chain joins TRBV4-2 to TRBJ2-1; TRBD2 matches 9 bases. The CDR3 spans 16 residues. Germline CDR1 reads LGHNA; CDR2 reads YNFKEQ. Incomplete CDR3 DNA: TGCGCCAGCAGCCAGCCTAGCGGGATACGCCCAAATGAG. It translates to CASSQPSGIRPNE. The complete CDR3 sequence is CASSQPSGIRPNEQFF.

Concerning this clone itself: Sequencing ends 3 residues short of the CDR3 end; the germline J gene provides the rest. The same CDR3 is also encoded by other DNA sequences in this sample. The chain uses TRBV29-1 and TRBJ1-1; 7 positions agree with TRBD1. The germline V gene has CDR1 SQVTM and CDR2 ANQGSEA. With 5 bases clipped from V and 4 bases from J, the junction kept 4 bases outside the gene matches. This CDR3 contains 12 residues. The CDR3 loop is CSVLQGSTEAFF. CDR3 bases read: TGCAGCGTTCTACAGGGGAGCACTGAA.

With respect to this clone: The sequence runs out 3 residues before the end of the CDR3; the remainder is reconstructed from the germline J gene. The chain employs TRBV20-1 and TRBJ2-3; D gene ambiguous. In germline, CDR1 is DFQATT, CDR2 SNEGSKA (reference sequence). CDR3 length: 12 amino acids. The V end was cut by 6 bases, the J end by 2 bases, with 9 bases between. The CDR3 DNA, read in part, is TGCAGTGCAAGCGATAACACAGATACG. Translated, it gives CSASDNTDT. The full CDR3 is CSASDNTDTQYF.

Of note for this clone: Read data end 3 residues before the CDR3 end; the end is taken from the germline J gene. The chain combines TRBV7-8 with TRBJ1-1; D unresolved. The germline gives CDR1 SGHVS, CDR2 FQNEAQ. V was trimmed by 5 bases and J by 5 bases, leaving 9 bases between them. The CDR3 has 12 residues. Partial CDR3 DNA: TGTGCCAGCAGCGTCGGGTGGACTGAA. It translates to CASSVGWTE. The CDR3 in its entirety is CASSVGWTEAFF.

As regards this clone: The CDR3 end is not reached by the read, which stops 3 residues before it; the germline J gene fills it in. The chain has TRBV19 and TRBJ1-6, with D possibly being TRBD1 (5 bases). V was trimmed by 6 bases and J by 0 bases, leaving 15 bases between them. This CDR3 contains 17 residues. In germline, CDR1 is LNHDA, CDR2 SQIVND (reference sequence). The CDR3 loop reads CASSLQGLSSYNSPLHF. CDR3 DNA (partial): TGTGCCAGTAGCCTCCAGGGTTTAAGCTCCTATAATTCACCC.

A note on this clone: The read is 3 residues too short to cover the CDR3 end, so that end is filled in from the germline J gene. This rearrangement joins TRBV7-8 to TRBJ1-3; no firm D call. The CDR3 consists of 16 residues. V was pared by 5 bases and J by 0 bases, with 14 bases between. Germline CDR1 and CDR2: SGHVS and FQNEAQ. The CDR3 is CASSPGPGFSGNTIYF. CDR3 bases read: TGTGCCAGCAGCCCCGGTCCAGGATTCTCTGGAAACACC.

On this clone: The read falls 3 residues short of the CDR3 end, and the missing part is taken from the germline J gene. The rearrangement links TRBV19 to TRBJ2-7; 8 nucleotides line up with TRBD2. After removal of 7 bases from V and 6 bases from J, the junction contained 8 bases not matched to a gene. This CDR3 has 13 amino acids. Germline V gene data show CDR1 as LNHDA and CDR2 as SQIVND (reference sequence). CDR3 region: CASMENGGAEQYF. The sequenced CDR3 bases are TGTGCCAGTATGGAGAACGGGGGGGCCGAG. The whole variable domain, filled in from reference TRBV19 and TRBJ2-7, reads DGGITQSPKYLFRKEGQNVTLSCEQNLNHDAMYWYRQDPGQGLRLIYYSQIVNDFQKGDIAEGYSVSREKKESFPLTVTSAQKNPTAFYLCASMENGGAEQYFGPGTRLTVT.

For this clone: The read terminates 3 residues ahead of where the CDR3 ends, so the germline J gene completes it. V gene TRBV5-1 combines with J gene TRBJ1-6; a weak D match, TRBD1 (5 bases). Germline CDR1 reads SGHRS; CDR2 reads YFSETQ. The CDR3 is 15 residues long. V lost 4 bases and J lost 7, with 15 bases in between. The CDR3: CASSPGDENNSPLHF. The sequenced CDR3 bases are TGCGCCAGCAGCCCGGGGGACGAAAACAATTCACCC.

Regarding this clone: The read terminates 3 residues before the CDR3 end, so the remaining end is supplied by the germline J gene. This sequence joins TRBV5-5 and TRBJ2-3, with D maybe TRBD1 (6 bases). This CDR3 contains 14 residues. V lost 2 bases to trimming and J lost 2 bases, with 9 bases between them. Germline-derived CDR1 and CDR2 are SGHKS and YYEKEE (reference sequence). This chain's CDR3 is CASSFGQLTDTQYF. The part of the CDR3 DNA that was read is TGTGCCAGCAGCTTCGGACAGCTCACAGATACG.

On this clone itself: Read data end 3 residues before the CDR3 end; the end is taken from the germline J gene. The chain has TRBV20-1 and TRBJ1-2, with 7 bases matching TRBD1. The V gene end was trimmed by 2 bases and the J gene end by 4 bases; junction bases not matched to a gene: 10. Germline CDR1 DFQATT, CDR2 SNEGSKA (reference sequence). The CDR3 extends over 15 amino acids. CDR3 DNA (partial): TGCAGTGCTAGATCCAAGAAGACAGGGTCCTATGGC. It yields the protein CSARSKKTGSYG. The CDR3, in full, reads CSARSKKTGSYGYTF.

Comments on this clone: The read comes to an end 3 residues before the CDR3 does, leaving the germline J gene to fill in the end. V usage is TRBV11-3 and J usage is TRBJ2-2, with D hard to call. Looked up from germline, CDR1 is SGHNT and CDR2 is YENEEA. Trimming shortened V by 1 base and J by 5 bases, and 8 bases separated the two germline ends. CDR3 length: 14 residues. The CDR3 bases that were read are TGTGCCAGCAGCTTAGGGTCAGGAACCGGGGAG. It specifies CASSLGSGTGE. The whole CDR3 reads CASSLGSGTGELFF.

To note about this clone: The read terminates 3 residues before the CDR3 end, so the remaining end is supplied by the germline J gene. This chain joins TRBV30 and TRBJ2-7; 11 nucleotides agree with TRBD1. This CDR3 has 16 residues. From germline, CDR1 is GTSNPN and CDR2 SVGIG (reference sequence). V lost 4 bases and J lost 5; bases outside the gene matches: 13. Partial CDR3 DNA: TGTGCCTGGAAGATGACCGGGACAGGGGGTTTCCACGAG. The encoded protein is CAWKMTGTGGFHE. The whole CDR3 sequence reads CAWKMTGTGGFHEQYF.

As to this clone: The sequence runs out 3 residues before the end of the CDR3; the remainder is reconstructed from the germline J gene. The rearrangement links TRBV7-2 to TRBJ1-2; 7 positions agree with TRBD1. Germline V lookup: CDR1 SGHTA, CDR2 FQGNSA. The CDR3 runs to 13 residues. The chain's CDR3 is CASSLRGTDTYTF. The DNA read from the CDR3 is TGTGCCAGCAGCTTAAGGGGGACAGATACC.